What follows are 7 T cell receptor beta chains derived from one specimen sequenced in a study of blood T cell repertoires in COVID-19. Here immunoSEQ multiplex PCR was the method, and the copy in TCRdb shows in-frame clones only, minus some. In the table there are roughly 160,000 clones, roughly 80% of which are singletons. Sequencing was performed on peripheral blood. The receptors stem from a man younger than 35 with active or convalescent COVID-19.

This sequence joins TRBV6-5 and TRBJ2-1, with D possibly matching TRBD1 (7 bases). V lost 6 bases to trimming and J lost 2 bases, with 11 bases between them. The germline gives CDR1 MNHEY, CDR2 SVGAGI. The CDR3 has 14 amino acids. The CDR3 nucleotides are TGTGCCAGCAGCACCAGGGGGGCCTACAATGAGCAGTTCTTC. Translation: CASSTRGAYNEQFF.

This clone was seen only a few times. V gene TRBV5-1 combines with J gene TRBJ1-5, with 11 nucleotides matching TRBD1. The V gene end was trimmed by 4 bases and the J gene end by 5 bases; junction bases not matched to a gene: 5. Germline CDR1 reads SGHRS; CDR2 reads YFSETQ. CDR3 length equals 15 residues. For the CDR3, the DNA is TGCGCCAGCAGCCCCCAGGGACAGGGGGATCAGCCCCAGCATTTT. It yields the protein CASSPQGQGDQPQHF.

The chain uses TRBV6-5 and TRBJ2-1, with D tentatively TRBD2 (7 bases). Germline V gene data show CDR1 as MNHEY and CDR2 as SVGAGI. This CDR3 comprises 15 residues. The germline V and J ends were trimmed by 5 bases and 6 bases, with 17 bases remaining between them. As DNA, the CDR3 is TGTGCCAGCAGTCGAGCGGGAACAGGGCGCAATGAGCAGTTCTTC. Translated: CASSRAGTGRNEQFF.

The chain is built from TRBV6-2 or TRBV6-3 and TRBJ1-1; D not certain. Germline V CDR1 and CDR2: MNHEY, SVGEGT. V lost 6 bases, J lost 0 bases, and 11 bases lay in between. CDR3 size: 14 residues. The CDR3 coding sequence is TGTGCCAGCAGCCACCCCTCTATGAACACTGAAGCTTTCTTT. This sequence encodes CASSHPSMNTEAFF.

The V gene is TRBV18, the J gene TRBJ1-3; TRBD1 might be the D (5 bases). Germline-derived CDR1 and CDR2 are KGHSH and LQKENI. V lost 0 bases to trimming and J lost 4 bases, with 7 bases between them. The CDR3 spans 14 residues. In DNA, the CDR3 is TGTGCCAGCTCACCACCGACAGCAGGAAACACCATATATTTT. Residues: CASSPPTAGNTIYF.

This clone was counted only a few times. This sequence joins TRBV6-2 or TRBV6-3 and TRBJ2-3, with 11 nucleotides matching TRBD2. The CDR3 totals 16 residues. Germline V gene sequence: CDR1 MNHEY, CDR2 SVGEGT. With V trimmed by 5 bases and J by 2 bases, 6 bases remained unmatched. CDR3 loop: CASSPYSGRATDTQYF. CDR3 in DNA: TGTGCCAGCAGTCCCTATAGCGGGAGGGCCACAGATACGCAGTATTTT.

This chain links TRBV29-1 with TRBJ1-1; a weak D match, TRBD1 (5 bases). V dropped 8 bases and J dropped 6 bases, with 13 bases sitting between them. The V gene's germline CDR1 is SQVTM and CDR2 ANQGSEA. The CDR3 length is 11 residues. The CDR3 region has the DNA TGCAGCTCAGAGCAAGGGGCTGAAGCTTTCTTT. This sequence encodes CSSEQGAEAFF.